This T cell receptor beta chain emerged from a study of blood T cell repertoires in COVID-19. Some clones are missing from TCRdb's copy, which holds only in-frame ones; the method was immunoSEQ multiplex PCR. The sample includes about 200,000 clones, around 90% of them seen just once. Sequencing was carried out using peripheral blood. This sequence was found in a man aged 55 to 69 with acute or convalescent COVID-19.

The CDR3 sequence is CASSVGGAGDEKLFF. Written as DNA, the CDR3 is TGTGCCAGCAGCGTAGGAGGGGCAGGGGATGAAAAACTGTTTTTT. The chain joins TRBV9 to TRBJ1-4, with D tentatively TRBD1 (6 bases). The germline V gene has CDR1 SGDLS and CDR2 YYNGEE. The CDR3 length is 15 residues. The germline V and J ends were trimmed by 0 bases and 6 bases, with 12 bases remaining between them.